This entry lists 14 T cell receptor beta chains sequenced from one sample in a study of neurological immune-mediated disorders. Using its own MiXCR run on the 5' RACE reads, TCRdb lists one record per CDR3 protein. The table includes approximately 48,000 distinct CDR3 sequences, approximately 10% detected once. The sample was PBMCs. Receptors originate from a man between 65 and 80 years old with HTLV-1-associated myelopathy (HAM/TSP).

This clonotype came up many times. The chain combines TRBV6-6 with TRBJ2-1; D uncertain. The CDR3 has 12 residues. Germline V gene lookup returns CDR1 MNHNY and CDR2 SVGAGI (reference sequence). V was clipped by 0 bases and J by 9 bases, with 6 bases between them. CDR3: CASSYSTSEQFF. In nucleotides, the CDR3 is TGTGCCAGCAGTTACTCGACCTCTGAGCAGTTCTTC.

This clonotype was counted ten times or more. The rearrangement joins TRBV3-1 to TRBJ2-2; D ambiguous. Germline assignment: CDR1 LGHDT and CDR2 YNNKEL (reference sequence). The CDR3 has 14 amino acids. V shed 0 bases and J shed 5 bases, with 7 bases lying between them. The CDR3 is CASSQDWGTGELFF. As DNA, the CDR3 is TGTGCCAGCAGCCAAGATTGGGGAACCGGGGAGCTGTTTTTT. The variable domain in full, with the rest retrieved from reference TRBV3-1 and TRBJ2-2, is DTAVSQTPKYLVTQMGNDKSIKCEQNLGHDTMYWYKQDSKKFLKIMFSYNNKELIINETVPNRFSPKSPDKAHLNLHINSLELGDSAVYFCASSQDWGTGELFFGEGSRLTVL.

This clonotype has just a few counts. This sequence joins TRBV6-5 and TRBJ1-1; 11 bases agree with TRBD1. This CDR3 region has 19 residues. Trimming cost V 2 bases and J 1 base; bases outside gene matches: 12. CDR1 is MNHEY, CDR2 SVGAGI, per germline. CDR3 DNA sequence: TGTGCCAGCAGTTACACCAACCCGGACAGGGGGCGGACGAACACTGAAGCTTTCTTT. This sequence encodes CASSYTNPDRGRTNTEAFF.

Ten or more counts support this clonotype. The rearrangement joins TRBV15 to TRBJ2-2; D is unclear. Germline V gives CDR1 LNHNV, CDR2 YYDKDF (reference sequence). Trimming pared 4 bases from V and 4 bases from J, leaving 13 bases between. This CDR3 region has 15 residues. The CDR3 here is CATSMGYRGTGELFF. The CDR3 bases are TGTGCCACCAGCATGGGATACCGTGGCACCGGGGAGCTGTTTTTT.

This clonotype was seen at least ten times. The chain employs TRBV4-1 and TRBJ2-1; 8 nucleotides line up with TRBD2. V dropped 1 base and J dropped 3; count of bases not matched to a gene: 5. The CDR3 runs 16 residues. Germline V gene sequence: CDR1 MGHRA, CDR2 YSYEKL. CDR3: CASSQVLAGIYNEQFF. The CDR3 coding sequence is TGCGCCAGCAGCCAAGTGCTAGCGGGTATCTACAATGAGCAGTTCTTC.

This clonotype was counted ten times or more. CDR3 loop: CASSERGQGNTEAFF. CDR3 nucleotide sequence: TGTGCCAGCAGCGAACGGGGACAGGGTAACACTGAAGCTTTCTTT. V is TRBV9 and J is TRBJ1-1; TRBD1 matches 9 bases. The V gene's germline CDR1 is SGDLS and CDR2 YYNGEE. The CDR3 sequence is 15 residues long. Trimming took 3 bases from V and 2 from J; bases not matched to a gene: 5.

This clonotype was counted many times. The chain couples TRBV9 to TRBJ1-4; D might be TRBD1 (6 bases). From germline, CDR1 is SGDLS and CDR2 YYNGEE. The CDR3 consists of 15 residues. V was cut by 0 bases and J by 3 bases, with 9 bases left in between. CDR3: CASSVAGQPNEKLFF. In DNA form, the CDR3 reads TGTGCCAGCAGCGTAGCCGGACAGCCTAATGAAAAACTGTTTTTT.

This clonotype was counted many times. J is TRBJ2-7 and V is TRBV5-1; 7 nucleotides line up with TRBD2. The germline V gene has CDR1 SGHRS and CDR2 YFSETQ. This CDR3 contains 13 residues. Losses at the gene ends were 4 bases for V and 3 bases for J; bases not matched to a gene: 4. CDR3 protein: CASSPSGGYEQYF. CDR3 sequence (DNA): TGCGCCAGCAGCCCCTCGGGAGGCTACGAGCAGTACTTC.

This clonotype has at least ten counts. The rearrangement links TRBV5-4 to TRBJ2-3, with no clear D. This CDR3 has 14 amino acids. Germline CDR1 SGHNT, CDR2 YYREEE (reference sequence). V dropped 4 bases and J dropped 0 bases, with 9 bases sitting between them. The CDR3 here is CASSPTVSTDTQYF. Here the CDR3 DNA reads TGTGCCAGCAGCCCGACCGTAAGCACAGATACGCAGTATTTT.

This clonotype occurred many times. V is TRBV12-3 or TRBV12-4 and J is TRBJ2-1; D remains unclear. The CDR3 is 12 amino acids. Between the trimmed V and J ends, which lost 6 bases and 5 bases, there was a span of 8 bases. CDR3 sequence: CASRLNHNEQFF. The CDR3 DNA is TGTGCCAGCAGACTCAATCACAATGAGCAGTTCTTC.

The chain carries TRBV28 and TRBJ2-7, with 9 bases aligning to TRBD2. V shed 4 bases, J shed 3 bases, and the junction held 13 bases outside the gene matches. Germline V gene data show CDR1 as MDHEN and CDR2 as SYDVKM. The CDR3 has 17 residues. In nucleotides, the CDR3 is TGTGCCAGCAGTTCGCCAGGAACTAGCGGGTCCGGCTACGAGCAGTACTTC. It specifies CASSSPGTSGSGYEQYF.

This clonotype was counted many times. This chain links TRBV10-3 with TRBJ2-2, with 7 positions matching TRBD2. J gave up 8 bases and V 6 bases, and 9 bases lay outside the gene matches. Germline loops: CDR1 ENHRY, CDR2 SYGVKD. The CDR3 covers 14 residues. The CDR3 here is CAISATSAAGELFF. DNA of the CDR3: TGTGCCATCAGCGCCACTAGCGCGGCGGGGGAGCTGTTTTTT.

The rearrangement uses TRBV6-5 and TRBJ1-2, with 8 positions matching TRBD1. The CDR3 extends over 15 amino acids. With 6 bases clipped from V and 7 bases from J, the junction kept 13 bases outside the gene matches. CDR1 and CDR2 (germline): MNHEY, SVGAGI. Here the CDR3 reads CASRQGQGAPGGYTF. CDR3 nucleotide sequence: TGTGCCAGCAGACAAGGACAGGGCGCACCGGGTGGCTACACCTTC.

In its sample, this clonotype was seen many times. This chain uses TRBV19 with TRBJ2-2; D not certain. With 4 bases removed from V and 7 bases from J, the gap between germline ends came to 10 bases. Germline CDR1 LNHDA, CDR2 SQIVND (reference sequence). The CDR3 contains 13 residues. The CDR3 bases are TGTGCCAGTAGTACCCCCCCGCGCGGGGAGCTGTTTTTT. Its translation is CASSTPPRGELFF.